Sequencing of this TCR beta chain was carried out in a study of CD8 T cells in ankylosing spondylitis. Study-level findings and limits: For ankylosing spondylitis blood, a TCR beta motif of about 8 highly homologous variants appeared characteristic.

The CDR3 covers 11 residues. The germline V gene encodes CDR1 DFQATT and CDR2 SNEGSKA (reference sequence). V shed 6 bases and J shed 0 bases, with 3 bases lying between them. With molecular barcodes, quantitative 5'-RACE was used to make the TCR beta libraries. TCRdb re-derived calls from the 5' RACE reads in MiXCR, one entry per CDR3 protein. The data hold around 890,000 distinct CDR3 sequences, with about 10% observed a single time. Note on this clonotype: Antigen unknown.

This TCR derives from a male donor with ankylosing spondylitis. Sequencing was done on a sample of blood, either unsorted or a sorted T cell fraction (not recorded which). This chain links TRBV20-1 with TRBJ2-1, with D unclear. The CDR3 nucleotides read TGCAGTGCCTTCTCCTACAATGAGCAGTTCTTC. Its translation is CSAFSYNEQFF.